This entry lists 4 T cell receptor beta chains sequenced from one sample in a study of T cells in localized non-small cell lung cancer. Sequencing used immunoSEQ multiplex PCR; TCRdb keeps in-frame clones, though not all of them. This table holds roughly 86,000 clones, roughly 86% found once. Sequenced here: peripheral blood, sampled before any cancer treatment. Receptors were obtained from a man aged 35-75 years with stage I lung adenocarcinoma.

The V gene is TRBV19, the J gene TRBJ1-5; weak D call: TRBD1 (6 bases). The CDR3 sequence is 15 residues long. The ends were cut back, 7 bases at V and 0 bases at J, with 13 bases in the middle. Per germline, CDR1 LNHDA and CDR2 SQIVND (reference sequence). The DNA of the CDR3 is TGTGCCAGTATACCCACAGGGACTAGCAATCAGCCCCAGCATTTT. It specifies CASIPTGTSNQPQHF.

The chain carries TRBV7-2 and TRBJ2-7; 7 bases line up with TRBD2. This CDR3 has 15 residues. V was pared by 1 base and J by 0 bases, with 3 bases of the junction left unmatched. The germline CDR1 and CDR2 sequences are SGHTA and FQGNSA. DNA for the CDR3: TGTGCCAGCAGCTTAGGGGACTACCGCTCCTACGAGCAGTACTTC. Protein product: CASSLGDYRSYEQYF.

As to this clone: A junction boundary mismatches the germline segment, possibly from a read error. The chain joins TRBV7-7 to TRBJ1-4; D not resolved. The CDR3 runs to 14 residues. Germline CDR1 reads SSHAT; CDR2 reads FNYEAQ (reference sequence). In DNA form, the CDR3 reads TGTGCTAGCAGCTTAGGAGGAGGCACTCTAAAACTGTTTTTT. Translated, it gives CASSLGGGTLKLFF.

This clone was observed a single time. The chain joins TRBV9 to TRBJ2-1; the D call may be TRBD1 or TRBD2 (6 bases each). The germline V gene has CDR1 SGDLS and CDR2 YYNGEE. The CDR3 spans 13 residues. Trimming shortened V by 4 bases and J by 5 bases, and 10 bases separated the two germline ends. The CDR3 DNA follows: TGTGCCAGCAGCCGGGGGCACGACAATGAGCAGTTCTTC. Amino acids: CASSRGHDNEQFF.